The entry below gives a single T cell receptor beta chain sequence along with its context. The CDR3 totals 12 residues. Deletions cut 1 base from V and 7 bases from J, with 8 bases between. The V gene's germline CDR1 is SGHRS and CDR2 YFSETQ. The record originates from a study of CD8 T cells in Susac syndrome. Reverse transcription of roughly 0.5 to 1 ug RNA was carried out with random hexamers. Across 54 Vbeta and 13 Jbeta, TCR beta CDR3 was amplified with immunoSEQ multiplex PCR. TCRdb re-called the immunoSEQ multiplex PCR reads through MiXCR, storing one row per CDR3 protein. Here the sample spans 100,000 or so distinct CDR3 sequences, 80% to 95% being singletons.

The rearrangement links TRBV5-1 to TRBJ1-1; D gene unclear. The sequencing input was CD4+ T cells from PBMCs. This TCR was sampled from a human donor in good health. CDR3 in DNA: TGCGCCAGCAGCTTGAAGGGCCTTGAAGCTTTCTTT. Translation: CASSLKGLEAFF.